Described below is a single TCR beta chain sequence and its context. The data stem from a study of blood T cell repertoires in COVID-19. Study details: Italy, Spain and the United States were the sources of the convalescent and acute COVID-19 samples.

Original handling: Reference gene primers were amplified, and this amplification served to estimate nucleated cell counts. Profiling relied on immunoSEQ multiplex PCR, and the TCRdb table lists in-frame clones only, not all of them. V and J calls and clone size are given by that table; D and trimming were obtained from the DNA. The sample includes a few hundred thousand clones, 90% of them seen just once. Cohorts were based on clinical histories the participants reported. Within the 2 weeks before study entry, each person in the exposed group met a COVID-19 case. The sequence came from a man aged 30 to 45 who had been exposed to COVID-19. What was sequenced was PBMCs or T cells enriched from blood (not recorded which).

The CDR3 region is CASSVVSQGAGNTIYF. The CDR3 DNA reads TGTGCCAGCAGCGTAGTTTCACAGGGTGCTGGAAACACCATATATTTT. This chain links TRBV9 with TRBJ1-3; possible D gene TRBD1, 6 bases. The CDR3 runs 16 residues. The germline V gene encodes CDR1 SGDLS and CDR2 YYNGEE. V was cut by 0 bases and J by 2 bases, with 12 bases left in between.